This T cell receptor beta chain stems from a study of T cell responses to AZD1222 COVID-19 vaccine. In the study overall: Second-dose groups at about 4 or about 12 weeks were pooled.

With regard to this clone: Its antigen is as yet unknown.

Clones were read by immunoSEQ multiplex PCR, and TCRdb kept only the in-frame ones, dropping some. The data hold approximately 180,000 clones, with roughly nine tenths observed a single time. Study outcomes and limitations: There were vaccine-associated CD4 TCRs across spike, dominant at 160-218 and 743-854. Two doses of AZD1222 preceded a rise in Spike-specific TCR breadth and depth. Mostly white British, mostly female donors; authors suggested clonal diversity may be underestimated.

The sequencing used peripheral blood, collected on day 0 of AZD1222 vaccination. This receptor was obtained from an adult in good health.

CDR3 loop: CAWSTEGGSRSPLHF. In nucleotides, the CDR3 is TGTGCCTGGAGTACCGAGGGGGGGAGTCGGTCACCCCTCCACTTT. V usage is TRBV30 and J usage is TRBJ1-6, with D possibly TRBD1 on 6 matching bases. Germline values: CDR1 GTSNPN, CDR2 SVGIG (reference sequence). V was pared by 2 bases and J by 10 bases, with 18 bases between. The CDR3 is 15 residues long.